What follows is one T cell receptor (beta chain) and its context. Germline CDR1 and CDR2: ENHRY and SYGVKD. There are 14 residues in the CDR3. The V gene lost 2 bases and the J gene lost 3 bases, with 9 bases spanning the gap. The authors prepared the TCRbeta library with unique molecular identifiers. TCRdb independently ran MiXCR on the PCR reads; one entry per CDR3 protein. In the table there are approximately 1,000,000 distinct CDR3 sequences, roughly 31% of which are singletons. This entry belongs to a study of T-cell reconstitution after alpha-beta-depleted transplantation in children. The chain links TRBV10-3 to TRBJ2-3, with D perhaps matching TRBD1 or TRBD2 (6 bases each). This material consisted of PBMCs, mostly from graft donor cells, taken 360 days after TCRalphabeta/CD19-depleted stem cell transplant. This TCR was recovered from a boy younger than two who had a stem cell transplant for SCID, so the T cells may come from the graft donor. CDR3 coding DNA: TGTGCCATCAGTGAGCCGGGGGCAACAGATACGCAGTATTTT. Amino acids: CAISEPGATDTQYF.